This record concerns one TCR beta chain sequence. Its target is unknown. Patients sequenced had flow cytometry evidence of CD8+CD57+ cell expansion. Every patient presented with severe acquired aplastic anemia. Prior therapy had not been administered to any patient at the time of blood sampling. The record originates from a study of CD8+CD57+ T cells in acquired aplastic anemia. Across the study: 3.2 ug was the average amount of DNA from sorted CD4+ and CD8+ cells.

General study results and limits: There were roughly 28 CD8+ CDR3 sequences that occurred in both patients and controls.

The template used for profiling TCR beta VDJ and CDR3 was genomic DNA. From the reads, TCRdb called clonotypes with MiXCR, one entry per CDR3 protein. The sample yields 89,000 or so distinct CDR3 sequences, roughly two thirds seen once. V was pared by 7 bases and J by 6 bases, with 13 bases between. Germline V gene sequence: CDR1 MNHNS, CDR2 SASEGT. This CDR3 is built from 12 residues. The sequencing input was sorted CD4+, CD8+, or CD8+CD57+ T cells (not recorded which) from PBMCs. The TCR originated in a human donor with aplastic anemia. The chain is built from TRBV6-1 and TRBJ2-7; D might be TRBD1 or TRBD2, each matching 5 bases. The CDR3 loop reads CASTWGYSEQYF. The CDR3, as DNA: TGTGCCAGCACCTGGGGGTACAGCGAGCAGTACTTC.